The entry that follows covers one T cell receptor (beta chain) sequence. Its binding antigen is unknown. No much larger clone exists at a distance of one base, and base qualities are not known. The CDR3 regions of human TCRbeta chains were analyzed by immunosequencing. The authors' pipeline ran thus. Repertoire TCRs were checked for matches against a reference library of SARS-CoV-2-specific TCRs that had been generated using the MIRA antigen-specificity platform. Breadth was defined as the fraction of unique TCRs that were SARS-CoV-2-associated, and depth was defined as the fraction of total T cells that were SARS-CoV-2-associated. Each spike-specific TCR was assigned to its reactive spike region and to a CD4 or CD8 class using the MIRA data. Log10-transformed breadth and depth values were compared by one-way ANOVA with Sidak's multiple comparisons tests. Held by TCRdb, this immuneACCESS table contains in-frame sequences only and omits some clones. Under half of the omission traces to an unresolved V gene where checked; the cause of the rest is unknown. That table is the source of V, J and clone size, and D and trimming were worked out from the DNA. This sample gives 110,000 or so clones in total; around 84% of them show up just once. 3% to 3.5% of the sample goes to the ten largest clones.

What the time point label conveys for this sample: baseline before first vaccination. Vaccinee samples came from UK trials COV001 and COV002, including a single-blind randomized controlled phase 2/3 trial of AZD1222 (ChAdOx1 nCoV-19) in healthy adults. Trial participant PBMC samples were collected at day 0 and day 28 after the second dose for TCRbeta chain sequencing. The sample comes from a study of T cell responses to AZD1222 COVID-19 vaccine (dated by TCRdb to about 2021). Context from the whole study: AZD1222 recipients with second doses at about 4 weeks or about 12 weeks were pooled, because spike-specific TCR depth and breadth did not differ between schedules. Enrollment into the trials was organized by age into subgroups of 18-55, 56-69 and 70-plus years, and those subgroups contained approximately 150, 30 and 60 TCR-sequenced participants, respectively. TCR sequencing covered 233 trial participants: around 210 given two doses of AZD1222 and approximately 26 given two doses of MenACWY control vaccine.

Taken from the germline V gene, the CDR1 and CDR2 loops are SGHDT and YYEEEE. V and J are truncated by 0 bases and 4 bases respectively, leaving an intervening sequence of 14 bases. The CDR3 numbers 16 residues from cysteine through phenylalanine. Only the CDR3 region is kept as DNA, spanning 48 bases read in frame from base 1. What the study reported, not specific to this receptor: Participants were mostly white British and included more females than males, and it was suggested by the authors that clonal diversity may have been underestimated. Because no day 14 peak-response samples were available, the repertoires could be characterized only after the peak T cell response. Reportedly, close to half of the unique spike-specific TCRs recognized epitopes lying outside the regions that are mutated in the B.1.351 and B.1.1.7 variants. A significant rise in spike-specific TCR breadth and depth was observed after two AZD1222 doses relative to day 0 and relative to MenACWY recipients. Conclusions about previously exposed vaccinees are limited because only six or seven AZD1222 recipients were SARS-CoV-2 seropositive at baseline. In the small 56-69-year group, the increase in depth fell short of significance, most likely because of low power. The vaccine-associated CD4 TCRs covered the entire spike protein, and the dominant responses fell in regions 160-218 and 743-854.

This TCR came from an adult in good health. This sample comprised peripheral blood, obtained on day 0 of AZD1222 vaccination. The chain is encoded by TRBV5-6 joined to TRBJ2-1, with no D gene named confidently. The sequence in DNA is TGTGCCAGCAGCTTGGAAGGAATTCGCTCTTACAATGAGCAGTTCTTC. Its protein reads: CASSLEGIRSYNEQFF.